Listed below are T cell receptor beta chains from one sample, sequenced in a study of cytomegalovirus exposure and HLA in healthy donors. Sequencing used immunoSEQ multiplex PCR; TCRdb keeps in-frame clones, though not all of them. The sample lists fewer than 80,000 clones, 65% to 80% occurring once. The material sequenced was PBMCs. The receptors stem from a man under 40 in good health and CMV-seronegative. Each CDR3 is given with its conserved first and last residue. Fields, in order: clone size, V gene, D gene, J gene, CDR3 DNA, CDR3 protein. D genes are given only for firm matches. Clone size is given for some rows only: seen once, a few or many times, or a class if the clone is expanded.

clone size: .
V gene: TRBV11-2
D gene: TRBD1
J gene: TRBJ1-1
CDR3 DNA: TGTGCCAGCAGCTTACGGTCCCCACAGGGGTGGAACACTGAAGCTTTCTTT
CDR3 protein: CASSLRSPQGWNTEAFF

clone size: .
V gene: TRBV4-1
D gene: .
J gene: TRBJ1-5
CDR3 DNA: TGCGCCAGCAGCCAAGAAGGGACAATAGGTCAGCCCCAGCATTTT
CDR3 protein: CASSQEGTIGQPQHF

clone size: .
V gene: TRBV7-9
D gene: TRBD2
J gene: TRBJ2-2
CDR3 DNA: TGTGCCAGCAGCCTCCTCGGGACTAGTACCGGGGAGCTGTTTTTT
CDR3 protein: CASSLLGTSTGELFF

clone size: few
V gene: TRBV19
D gene: .
J gene: TRBJ1-5
CDR3 DNA: TGTGCCTACGGGAGGCACTACCGAATCGGACAGCCCCAGCATTTT
CDR3 protein: CAYGRHYRIGQPQHF

clone size: .
V gene: TRBV18
D gene: .
J gene: TRBJ2-1
CDR3 DNA: TGTGCCAGCTCACCTCAGGATATTAATGAGCAGTTCTTC
CDR3 protein: CASSPQDINEQFF

clone size: .
V gene: TRBV5-1
D gene: TRBD1
J gene: TRBJ2-3
CDR3 DNA: TGCGCCAGCAGCACAGGGGGCCTGGCGGGAGATACGCAGTATTTT
CDR3 protein: CASSTGGLAGDTQYF

clone size: .
V gene: TRBV28
D gene: .
J gene: TRBJ1-2
CDR3 DNA: TGTGCCAGCAGCTACGGGGATTTCTATGGCTACACCTTC
CDR3 protein: CASSYGDFYGYTF

clone size: .
V gene: TRBV7-9
D gene: .
J gene: TRBJ1-1
CDR3 DNA: TGTGCCAGCAGCTTAGAGGCCTCGGGGGCTTTCTTT
CDR3 protein: CASSLEASGAFF

clone size: once
V gene: TRBV27
D gene: .
J gene: TRBJ1-1
CDR3 DNA: TGTGCCAGCAGTTTATCGACAGAGGTGAACACTGAAGCTTTCTTT
CDR3 protein: CASSLSTEVNTEAFF

clone size: once
V gene: TRBV7-2
D gene: TRBD1
J gene: TRBJ1-1
CDR3 DNA: TGTGCCAGCAGCTCTACAGGGGAGGCGATCACTGAAGCTTTCTTT
CDR3 protein: CASSSTGEAITEAFF

clone size: once
V gene: TRBV7-2
D gene: .
J gene: TRBJ1-3
CDR3 DNA: TGTGCCAGCAGCTTAGGGGGGGGGTATGGAAACACCATATATTTT
CDR3 protein: CASSLGGGYGNTIYF

clone size: .
V gene: TRBV18
D gene: TRBD1
J gene: TRBJ1-4
CDR3 DNA: TGTGCCAGCTCACCGACCGGGACAGGGAGTGAAAAACTGTTTTTT
CDR3 protein: CASSPTGTGSEKLFF

clone size: .
V gene: TRBV7-9
D gene: .
J gene: TRBJ1-2
CDR3 DNA: TGTGCCAGCAGCCAACAGGGCCTTCGGGGCTACACCTTC
CDR3 protein: CASSQQGLRGYTF

clone size: .
V gene: TRBV9
D gene: .
J gene: TRBJ1-6
CDR3 DNA: TGTGCCAGCAGCGTGGACAGCGCCTCCTATAATTCACCCCTCCACTTT
CDR3 protein: CASSVDSASYNSPLHF

clone size: .
V gene: TRBV11-1
D gene: .
J gene: TRBJ2-4
CDR3 DNA: TGTGCCAGCAGCTTATCGAAGGGGACCAAAAACATTCAGTACTTC
CDR3 protein: CASSLSKGTKNIQYF

clone size: .
V gene: TRBV7-9
D gene: .
J gene: TRBJ2-7
CDR3 DNA: TGTGCCAGCAGTATAAGGACAGAGACCTACGAGCAGTACTTC
CDR3 protein: CASSIRTETYEQYF

clone size: .
V gene: TRBV9
D gene: .
J gene: TRBJ2-2
CDR3 DNA: TGTGCCAGCAGCCGGGATATTAACACCGGGGAGCTGTTTTTT
CDR3 protein: CASSRDINTGELFF

clone size: .
V gene: TRBV19
D gene: .
J gene: TRBJ2-2
CDR3 DNA: TGTGCCACCCGCGACAGATTGAACACCGGGGAGCTGTTTTTT
CDR3 protein: CATRDRLNTGELFF

clone size: .
V gene: TRBV11-3
D gene: .
J gene: TRBJ2-2
CDR3 DNA: TGTGCCAGCAGCTTAGGAGGTATCGGGGTAGAGAACACCGGGGAGCTGTTTTTT
CDR3 protein: CASSLGGIGVENTGELFF

clone size: .
V gene: TRBV4-3
D gene: .
J gene: TRBJ2-3
CDR3 DNA: TGCGCCAGCAGCCAAAGCGGTAGCACAGATACGCAGTATTTT
CDR3 protein: CASSQSGSTDTQYF

clone size: once
V gene: TRBV21-1
D gene: .
J gene: TRBJ1-6
CDR3 DNA: TGTGCCAGCAGCAGACGGACAGGGGGGAATTCACCCCTCCACTTT
CDR3 protein: CASSRRTGGNSPLHF

clone size: once
V gene: TRBV7-9
D gene: TRBD2
J gene: TRBJ2-5
CDR3 DNA: TGTGCCAGCAGCTACCTAGCGGGAGTAGAGACCCAGTACTTC
CDR3 protein: CASSYLAGVETQYF

clone size: .
V gene: TRBV27
D gene: TRBD1
J gene: TRBJ1-2
CDR3 DNA: TGTGCCAGCAGTAGGACAGGGTCTCACTATGGCTACACCTTC
CDR3 protein: CASSRTGSHYGYTF

clone size: .
V gene: TRBV13
D gene: .
J gene: TRBJ1-2
CDR3 DNA: TGTGCCAGCAAACATGGGAGTTATGGCTACACCTTC
CDR3 protein: CASKHGSYGYTF

clone size: .
V gene: TRBV5-1
D gene: .
J gene: TRBJ1-4
CDR3 DNA: TGCGCCAGCAGCTTGGCTACAGGTCGCGGGGAAGAAAAACTGTTTTTT
CDR3 protein: CASSLATGRGEEKLFF

clone size: .
V gene: TRBV5-1
D gene: .
J gene: TRBJ1-1
CDR3 DNA: TGCGCCAGCAGCTTCACCCGACAGGTTGAAGCTTTCTTT
CDR3 protein: CASSFTRQVEAFF

clone size: .
V gene: TRBV11-2
D gene: .
J gene: TRBJ2-1
CDR3 DNA: TGTGCCAGCACTCGAAGTAGAGGTCCGGGGAATGAGCAGTTCTTC
CDR3 protein: CASTRSRGPGNEQFF

clone size: few
V gene: TRBV10-3
D gene: .
J gene: TRBJ2-1
CDR3 DNA: TGTGCCATCAGTGAAAGAACGGGAGTAGGTAATGAGCAGTTCTTC
CDR3 protein: CAISERTGVGNEQFF

clone size: .
V gene: TRBV13
D gene: .
J gene: TRBJ1-5
CDR3 DNA: TGTGCCAGCAGCTTACGGGGGGGGGAACAGCCCCAGCATTTT
CDR3 protein: CASSLRGGEQPQHF

clone size: .
V gene: TRBV6-4
D gene: .
J gene: TRBJ2-3
CDR3 DNA: TGTGCCAGCAGTGCCTGGACCGGCGGGGGCACAGATACGCAGTATTTT
CDR3 protein: CASSAWTGGGTDTQYF

clone size: .
V gene: TRBV20-1
D gene: .
J gene: TRBJ2-5
CDR3 DNA: TGCAGTGCGATCCGGAGGGAGACCCAGTACTTC
CDR3 protein: CSAIRRETQYF

clone size: .
V gene: TRBV27
D gene: TRBD2
J gene: TRBJ2-7
CDR3 DNA: TGTGCCAGCAGTTTATACGGCGGGAGAAAGATCTCCTACGAGCAGTACTTC
CDR3 protein: CASSLYGGRKISYEQYF

clone size: few
V gene: TRBV2
D gene: .
J gene: TRBJ2-5
CDR3 DNA: TGTGCCAGCAGTCAAGGACGGGGAGGAGAGACCCAGTACTTC
CDR3 protein: CASSQGRGGETQYF

clone size: once
V gene: TRBV9
D gene: TRBD2
J gene: TRBJ2-1
CDR3 DNA: TGTGCCAGCAGCGGACCACTAGCGGGAGGGCCCTCCTACAATGAGCAGTTCTTC
CDR3 protein: CASSGPLAGGPSYNEQFF

clone size: .
V gene: TRBV2
D gene: TRBD1
J gene: TRBJ2-7
CDR3 DNA: TGTGCCAGCACCGAAGACAGGGGATACGAGCAGTACTTC
CDR3 protein: CASTEDRGYEQYF

clone size: few
V gene: TRBV12-5
D gene: TRBD1
J gene: TRBJ2-1
CDR3 DNA: TGTGCTAGTGGTTTAGGGACAGGGGGGTCGAATGAGCAGTTCTTC
CDR3 protein: CASGLGTGGSNEQFF

clone size: few
V gene: TRBV7-2
D gene: .
J gene: TRBJ2-7
CDR3 DNA: TGTGCCAGCAGCCAACAGGGCTCCTACGAGCAGTACTTC
CDR3 protein: CASSQQGSYEQYF

clone size: .
V gene: TRBV30
D gene: .
J gene: TRBJ2-7
CDR3 DNA: TGTGCCTGGAGTGTACGTAGAGCCTACGAGCAGTACTTC
CDR3 protein: CAWSVRRAYEQYF

clone size: .
V gene: TRBV7-2
D gene: TRBD1
J gene: TRBJ1-1
CDR3 DNA: TGTGCCAGCTTCCAGGGGGCGACGGCTGAAGCTTTCTTT
CDR3 protein: CASFQGATAEAFF

clone size: .
V gene: TRBV9
D gene: .
J gene: TRBJ2-2
CDR3 DNA: TGTGCCAGCAGCGTAAGGGACTTTAACACCGGGGAGCTGTTTTTT
CDR3 protein: CASSVRDFNTGELFF

clone size: .
V gene: TRBV2
D gene: TRBD1
J gene: TRBJ1-4
CDR3 DNA: TGTGCCAGCAGTGAAAGGGGGGACAGTTTTGAAAAACTGTTTTTT
CDR3 protein: CASSERGDSFEKLFF

clone size: .
V gene: TRBV4-3
D gene: TRBD1
J gene: TRBJ1-1
CDR3 DNA: TGCGCCAGCAGCCAAGATCTCAGAGGTCAGGGGGGCACTGAAGCTTTCTTT
CDR3 protein: CASSQDLRGQGGTEAFF

clone size: .
V gene: TRBV4-2
D gene: TRBD1
J gene: TRBJ2-5
CDR3 DNA: TGTGCCAGCAGCCAAGGCGAGGGGGCTTTTGAGACCCAGTACTTC
CDR3 protein: CASSQGEGAFETQYF

clone size: .
V gene: TRBV9
D gene: .
J gene: TRBJ1-1
CDR3 DNA: TGTGCCAGCAGCGTAGCAGAAGGGAGAGGGACTGAAGCTTTCTTT
CDR3 protein: CASSVAEGRGTEAFF

clone size: .
V gene: TRBV5-1
D gene: .
J gene: TRBJ2-7
CDR3 DNA: TGCGCCAGCAGCTCGCCGGGACACTCAGCCGAGCAGTACTTC
CDR3 protein: CASSSPGHSAEQYF